Listed below are T cell receptor beta chains from one sample, sequenced in a study of T cell clonotyping in hematopoietic cell transplantation. Some clones are missing from TCRdb's copy, which holds only in-frame ones; the method was immunoSEQ multiplex PCR. Among more than 12,000 clones, about 56% were seen once, and the ten largest hold more than 9%. The sample taken for sequencing was PBMCs. The source is a human donor who either received an allogeneic hematopoietic cell transplant for a myeloid malignancy or was a related donor (not recorded which). Some clones in this sample may be carry-over from other donors' samples. Each CDR3 is given with its conserved first and last residue. Fields, in order: J gene, clone size, V gene, D gene, CDR3 protein, CDR3 DNA. A D gene is named only where the DNA matches it firmly. Expanded clones are given a class, and other clones once, few, many or no size at all.

TRBJ2-5 | . | TRBV29-1 | . | CSVGSQQAQYF | TGCAGCGTTGGATCTCAGCAGGCCCAGTACTTC
TRBJ1-6 | once | TRBV28 | TRBD1 | CASSWDQGAAYNSPLHF | TGTGCCAGCAGTTGGGACCAGGGGGCCGCCTATAATTCACCCCTCCACTTT
TRBJ1-1 | few | TRBV28 | . | CASSPPWGTEAFF | TGTGCCAGCAGTCCTCCCTGGGGAACTGAAGCTTTCTTT
TRBJ2-5 | . | TRBV9 | . | CASSGTMTGMETQYF | TGTGCCAGCAGCGGAACCATGACAGGAATGGAGACCCAGTACTTC
TRBJ1-6 | . | TRBV2 | . | CASSRQNSYNSPLHF | TGTGCCAGCAGCAGACAGAACTCCTATAATTCACCCCTCCACTTT
TRBJ2-7 | . | TRBV30 | . | CAWSVQWSDGTGEQYF | TGTGCCTGGAGTGTACAATGGTCCGACGGAACGGGGGAGCAGTACTTC
TRBJ1-2 | few | TRBV29-1 | . | CSVEYGGTTYGYTF | TGCAGCGTTGAGTATGGAGGGACAACCTATGGCTACACCTTC
TRBJ2-7 | . | TRBV29-1 | . | CSVPRLGQGGYEQYF | TGCAGCGTTCCTAGGCTGGGGCAGGGCGGCTACGAGCAGTACTTC
TRBJ2-3 | few | TRBV9 | TRBD2 | CASSEGLAEYTDTQYF | TGTGCCAGCAGCGAGGGTCTAGCGGAATACACAGATACGCAGTATTTT
TRBJ1-2 | . | TRBV30 | . | CAWSVRGSGQNGYTF | TGTGCCTGGAGTGTAAGAGGGAGTGGTCAAAATGGCTACACCTTC
TRBJ2-1 | . | TRBV30 | . | CAWSGGQNEQFF | TGTGCCTGGAGCGGGGGCCAGAATGAGCAGTTCTTC
TRBJ1-6 | . | TRBV6-5 | . | CASSYSVGGNSPLHF | TGTGCCAGCAGTTACTCGGTGGGGGGTAATTCACCCCTCCACTTT
TRBJ1-2 | few | TRBV4-3 | . | CASSQGHHDYGYTF | TGCGCCAGCAGCCAAGGACACCACGACTATGGCTACACCTTC
TRBJ1-6 | . | TRBV7-2 | . | CASSLERTNSPLHF | TGTGCCAGCAGCTTAGAGCGCACGAACTCACCCCTCCACTTT
TRBJ1-5 | . | TRBV30 | TRBD1 | CAGRDRLDQPQHF | TGTGCCGGACGGGACAGGCTTGATCAGCCCCAGCATTTT
TRBJ2-6 | . | TRBV28 | . | CASSTGSGANVLTF | TGTGCCAGCAGTACAGGGTCTGGGGCCAACGTCCTGACTTTC